These 9 T cell receptor beta chains were all obtained from the same sample, sequenced in a study of identical twins. TCRdb re-called the 5' RACE reads through MiXCR, storing one row per CDR3 protein. The sample has 200,000 to 250,000 distinct CDR3 sequences, more than 6.5% seen once. These data were also reused for a study on yellow fever vaccine responses in identical twins.

Specimen: memory (CD45RO+) T cells sorted from blood. The receptors were sampled from a woman between 18 and 29 years old in good health.

This clonotype was detected a few times. The J gene is TRBJ1-1, the V gene TRBV19; a possible D gene is TRBD1 (6 bases). Germline V CDR1 and CDR2: LNHDA, SQIVND (reference sequence). The CDR3 has 14 amino acids. Trimming removed 5 bases from V and 5 bases from J, with 15 bases in between. CDR3 sequence (DNA): TGTGCCAGTAGTGTGGGACAACGGGGGACTGAAGCTTTCTTT. The encoded protein is CASSVGQRGTEAFF.

The chain combines TRBV7-2 with TRBJ1-1; D unclear. V was cut by 2 bases and J by 2 bases, with 6 bases left in between. Germline V gene data show CDR1 as SGHTA and CDR2 as FQGNSA. The CDR3 spans 13 residues. This chain's CDR3 is CASSLQDNTEAFF. CDR3 coding DNA: TGTGCCAGCAGCTTACAGGACAACACTGAAGCTTTCTTT.

The V gene is TRBV27, the J gene TRBJ2-7; no clear D gene. Germline V lookup: CDR1 MNHEY, CDR2 SMNVEV (reference sequence). Trimming pared 4 bases from V and 2 bases from J, leaving 15 bases between. This CDR3 is 15 amino acids long. The CDR3 is CASSSGPLIPYEQYF. Written as DNA, the CDR3 is TGTGCCAGCAGTTCCGGGCCGCTAATACCCTACGAGCAGTACTTC.

The rearrangement joins TRBV6-1 to TRBJ2-7; 7 nucleotides line up with TRBD2. Trimming at V came to 6 bases and at J to 3 bases, leaving 8 bases not matched to a gene. CDR3 length equals 14 residues. Germline CDR1 and CDR2: MNHNS and SASEGT. The CDR3 here is CASRIRGEGYEQYF. CDR3 coding DNA: TGTGCCAGCAGAATCCGGGGGGAAGGCTACGAGCAGTACTTC.

Many counts were recorded for this clonotype. The chain employs TRBV24-1 and TRBJ2-3; D gene ambiguous. Germline V CDR1 and CDR2: KGHDR, SFDVKD. This CDR3 spans 13 amino acids. Trimming stripped 4 bases from V and 4 bases from J, with 8 bases between. The CDR3 loop is CATSDLGADTQYF. For the CDR3, the DNA is TGTGCCACCAGTGACCTAGGAGCAGATACGCAGTATTTT.

In this sample, this clonotype turned up a few times. The chain has TRBV7-2 and TRBJ1-1, with 8 bases that match TRBD1. Germline V gene lookup returns CDR1 SGHTA and CDR2 FQGNSA. V was clipped by 5 bases and J by 1 base; unmatched bases: 12. The length of the CDR3 is 17 residues. The CDR3 region has the DNA TGTGCCAGCAGCCAGCACCGGGACAGGAGACAGAACACTGAAGCTTTCTTT. Its protein is CASSQHRDRRQNTEAFF.

V and J are TRBV11-2 and TRBJ2-1; 10 nucleotides agree with TRBD2. The CDR3 sequence is 17 residues long. Germline CDR1 reads SGHAT; CDR2 reads FQNNGV. V gave up 7 bases and J gave up 8 bases; unmatched junction bases: 17. The CDR3 spells CASTLRSSGGALDEQFF. The CDR3 region has the DNA TGTGCCAGCACCCTCCGGTCCAGCGGGGGGGCCCTAGATGAGCAGTTCTTC. The whole variable domain, filled in from reference TRBV11-2 and TRBJ2-1, reads EAGVAQSPRYKIIEKRQSVAFWCNPISGHATLYWYQQILGQGPKLLIQFQNNGVVDDSQLPKDRFSAERLKGVDSTLKIQPAKLEDSAVYLCASTLRSSGGALDEQFFGPGTRLTVL.

This rearrangement joins TRBV7-9 to TRBJ2-3; no reliable D call. Trimming removed 5 bases at V and 7 bases at J, with 13 bases between. The CDR3 runs 13 residues. Looked up from germline, CDR1 is SEHNR and CDR2 is FQNEAQ (reference sequence). CDR3 DNA: TGTGCCAGCAGCGCTCTAGTCGCTTATACGCAGTATTTT. Amino acid sequence: CASSALVAYTQYF.

This clonotype was detected ten times or more. The rearrangement joins TRBV5-1 to TRBJ2-1; D possibly corresponds to TRBD2 (6 bases). Germline CDR1 SGHRS, CDR2 YFSETQ. The CDR3 totals 14 residues. V was trimmed by 0 bases and J by 10 bases, leaving 14 bases between them. The CDR3 DNA reads TGCGCCAGCAGCTTGGCCCCGGGAGCTTTAGAGCAGTTCTTC. Amino acid sequence: CASSLAPGALEQFF.